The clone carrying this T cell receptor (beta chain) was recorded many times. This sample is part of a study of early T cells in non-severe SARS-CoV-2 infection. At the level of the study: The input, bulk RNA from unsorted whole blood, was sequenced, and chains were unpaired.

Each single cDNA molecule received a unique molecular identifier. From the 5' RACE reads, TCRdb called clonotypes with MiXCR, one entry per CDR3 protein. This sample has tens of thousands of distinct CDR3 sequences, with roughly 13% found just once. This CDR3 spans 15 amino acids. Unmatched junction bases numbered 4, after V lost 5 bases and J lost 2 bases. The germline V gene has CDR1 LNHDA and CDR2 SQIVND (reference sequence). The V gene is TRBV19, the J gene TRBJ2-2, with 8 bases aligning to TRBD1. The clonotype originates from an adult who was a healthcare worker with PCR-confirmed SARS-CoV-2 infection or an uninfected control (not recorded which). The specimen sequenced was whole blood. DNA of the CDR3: TGTGCCAGTAGTGTACAGGGGGACAACACCGGGGAGCTGTTTTTT. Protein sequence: CASSVQGDNTGELFF.